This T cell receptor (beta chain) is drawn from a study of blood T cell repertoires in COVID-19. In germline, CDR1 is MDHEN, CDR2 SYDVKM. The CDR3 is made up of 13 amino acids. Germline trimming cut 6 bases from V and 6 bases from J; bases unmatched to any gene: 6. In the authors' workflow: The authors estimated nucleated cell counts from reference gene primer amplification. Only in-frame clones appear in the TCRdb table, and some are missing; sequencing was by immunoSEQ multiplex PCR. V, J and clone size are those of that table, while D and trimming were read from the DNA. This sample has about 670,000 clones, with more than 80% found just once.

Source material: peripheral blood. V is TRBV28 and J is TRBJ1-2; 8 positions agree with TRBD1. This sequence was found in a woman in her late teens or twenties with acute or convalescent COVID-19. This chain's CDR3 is CASSSGQVNGYTF. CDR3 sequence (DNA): TGTGCCAGCAGCTCGGGACAGGTGAATGGCTACACCTTC.